A selection of T cell receptor beta chains follows, all from one sample in a study of blood T cell repertoires in COVID-19. Libraries were prepared by immunoSEQ multiplex PCR; TCRdb keeps only in-frame clonotypes and omits some of them. The table shows about 110,000 clones, with 70% to 90% occurring only once. The material sequenced was peripheral blood. These receptors were collected from a man aged 35 to 55 with acute or convalescent COVID-19. The CDR3 runs from the conserved cysteine through the conserved F or W. A D gene is named only where the DNA matches it firmly.

d_gene,v_gene,CDR3aa
-,TRBV20-1,CSAKRDTQYF
-,TRBV27,CASSSIPGLGTDTQYF
TRBD2,TRBV7-2,CASSPKAGSSYNEQFF
TRBD1,TRBV19,CASSLPGTGDEKLFF
TRBD1,TRBV5-5,CASSARTGRWEQETQYF
TRBD1,TRBV19,CASIRSSGTGGLGYGYTF
-,TRBV19,CASSRTVNQPQHF
-,TRBV3-1/TRBV3-2,CASSHSPLVGVETQYF
TRBD1,TRBV19,CASSLAGQAYYEQYF
-,TRBV2,CASSERTRAGELFF
-,TRBV3-1/TRBV3-2,CASSRRLGPRTEAFF
-,TRBV7-9,CAILKRTDTQYF
TRBD1,TRBV7-9,CASSFGTGEIDTQYF
-,TRBV2,CASSLQGIQETQYF
-,TRBV5-1,CASSLGQAEETQYF
TRBD2,TRBV5-1,CASSAGLAGVDNEQFF
-,TRBV6-6,CASSHTGNTEAFF
-,TRBV6-5,CASSYDSTGSHGQFF
TRBD1,TRBV5-1,CASQGASTDTQYF
TRBD1,TRBV11-3,CASSLGQGATDTQYF
-,TRBV24-1,CATSDFTLQETQYF
TRBD2,TRBV7-2,CASSRAGGNNNGEQFF
TRBD1,TRBV6-5,CASRPAPQGNYGYTF
TRBD2,TRBV7-2,CASSPGGLAFRETQYF
-,TRBV28,CASSLITWREDQPQHF
-,TRBV6-5,CASRGPGNQPQHF
-,TRBV27,CASSLGAPHTEAFF
TRBD1,TRBV5-6,CASSWDRGDSPLHF